The 21 T cell receptor beta chains given below trace back to one sample, sequenced in a study of T cells in Graves' hyperthyroidism and ophthalmopathy. Researchers amplified the TCR beta CDR3 regions from RNA transcripts. The HTBI primer set drove a first-round RT-PCR of the TCR CDR3. TCRdb ran MiXCR on the multiplex PCR reads and lists one entry per CDR3 protein. Of 90,000 to 120,000 distinct CDR3 sequences in the sample, roughly 15% are singletons; the top ten hold 40% to 50%. The sequenced material came from blood. All receptors derive from a woman between 45 and 60 years old with Graves' hyperthyroidism.

There are many counts of this clonotype. This chain joins TRBV20-1 and TRBJ2-7; 7 bases match TRBD2. The CDR3 is 15 residues long. V lost 3 bases to trimming and J lost 4 bases; unmatched junction nucleotides: 12. Germline V gives CDR1 DFQATT, CDR2 SNEGSKA (reference sequence). This CDR3 is CSASRGLGGSYEQYF. The CDR3 nucleotides are TGCAGTGCTAGTCGGGGGTTGGGCGGGAGTTACGAGCAGTACTTC.

This clonotype has a count of ten or more. The genes are TRBV6-1 and TRBJ2-1; 10 bases agree with TRBD2. Germline lookup yields CDR1 MNHNS and CDR2 SASEGT. V dropped 6 bases and J dropped 7; count of bases not matched to a gene: 6. The CDR3 has 14 residues. The CDR3 loop reads CASRTSGNGNEQFF. Here the CDR3 DNA reads TGTGCCAGCAGAACTAGCGGGAACGGAAATGAGCAGTTCTTC.

This clonotype occurred many times. This chain uses TRBV11-1 with TRBJ2-2; D ambiguous. Trimming removed 1 base at V and 7 bases at J, with 7 bases between. In germline, CDR1 is SGHAT, CDR2 FQDESV (reference sequence). CDR3 size: 13 residues. CDR3 protein: CASSLGESGELFF. CDR3 DNA sequence: TGTGCCAGCAGCTTAGGCGAAAGCGGGGAGCTGTTTTTT.

This chain joins TRBV3-1 and TRBJ1-6; no firm D call. Looked up from germline, CDR1 is LGHDT and CDR2 is YNNKEL (reference sequence). Trimming removed 0 bases at V and 9 bases at J, with 9 bases between. The CDR3 is made up of 14 amino acids. The CDR3: CASSQDLALSPLHF. The CDR3 bases are TGTGCCAGCAGCCAAGATTTGGCACTTTCACCCCTCCACTTT.

About this clonotype itself: A read error is likely, as this CDR3 ends without the conserved phenylalanine or tryptophan. The genes are TRBV20-1 and TRBJ2-5; no clear D. This CDR3 contains 14 residues. Germline V gene lookup returns CDR1 DFQATT and CDR2 SNEGSKA (reference sequence). Trimming removed 5 bases at V and 6 bases at J, with 19 bases between. The chain's CDR3 is CSAGATASPKTQYL. The CDR3 DNA is TGCAGTGCTGGCGCAACGGCCTCTCCGAAGACCCAGTACCTC.

In its sample, this clonotype was seen many times. The chain joins TRBV3-1 to TRBJ2-1; 8 nucleotides agree with TRBD1. This CDR3 has 11 amino acids. The J segment lost 15 bases and the V segment lost 6 bases, leaving 7 bases of the junction unmatched. Germline CDR1 reads LGHDT; CDR2 reads YNNKEL (reference sequence). This chain's CDR3 is CASSLGTGRFF. In DNA form, the CDR3 reads TGTGCCAGCAGTCTCGGGACAGGCAGGTTCTTC.

The table lists this clonotype with many counts. The V call is TRBV20-1, the J call TRBJ2-1; the D gene is possibly TRBD1 (5 bases). Trimming removed 5 bases at V and 3 bases at J, with 14 bases between. The CDR3 spans 14 residues. Germline CDR1 reads DFQATT; CDR2 reads SNEGSKA (reference sequence). CDR3 coding DNA: TGCAGTGCTCCCGGACAAGTGGGCTACAATGAGCAGTTCTTC. The encoded protein is CSAPGQVGYNEQFF.

This clonotype has a count of ten or more. The genes are TRBV2 and TRBJ2-5, with 7 bases that match TRBD2. Germline V gene sequence: CDR1 SNHLY, CDR2 FYNNEI. CDR3 length: 14 amino acids. After removal of 4 bases from V and 7 bases from J, the junction contained 9 bases not matched to a gene. CDR3 sequence reads: CASSVGTTFGTQYF. In DNA form, the CDR3 reads TGTGCCAGCAGTGTCGGGACTACCTTTGGGACCCAGTACTTC.

This clonotype appeared many times. V is TRBV27 and J is TRBJ2-6; D not resolved. The length of the CDR3 is 15 residues. V was cut by 8 bases and J by 7 bases, with 18 bases left in between. CDR1 and CDR2 from the germline V gene are MNHEY and SMNVEV (reference sequence). The CDR3 coding sequence is TGTGCCAGCGGTTATATTTCAATCATTGCCAACGTCCTGACTTTC. The encoded protein is CASGYISIIANVLTF.

This clonotype was seen only a few times. The chain carries TRBV4-1 and TRBJ2-1; 11 bases match TRBD2. The CDR3 consists of 17 residues. V trimming: 5 bases; J trimming: 9 bases; junction bases outside the gene matches: 15. Looked up from germline, CDR1 is MGHRA and CDR2 is YSYEKL. The CDR3 protein is CASSIIDSGRASGEQFF. CDR3 DNA sequence: TGCGCCAGCAGCATAATTGATAGCGGGAGGGCCTCGGGTGAGCAGTTCTTC.

This clonotype showed up many times. CDR3 region: CSARVNLRGEAFF. CDR3 coding DNA: TGCAGTGCTAGAGTGAACCTCAGGGGTGAAGCTTTCTTT. V and J are TRBV20-1 and TRBJ1-1, with D maybe TRBD1 (6 bases). The CDR3 runs to 13 residues. CDR1 and CDR2 (germline): DFQATT, SNEGSKA (reference sequence). V was cut by 1 base and J by 7 bases, with 13 bases left in between.

The V call is TRBV10-3, the J call TRBJ2-3, with 10 bases aligning to TRBD2. V trimming: 10 bases; J trimming: 1 base; junction bases outside the gene matches: 5. The germline CDR1 and CDR2 sequences are ENHRY and SYGVKD. This CDR3 region has 14 residues. The CDR3 region has the DNA TGTGCCACCGGACTAGCGGAGGGCACAGATACGCAGTATTTT. Translation: CATGLAEGTDTQYF.

The table lists this clonotype with many counts. The genes are TRBV12-3 or TRBV12-4 and TRBJ2-1; 8 bases agree with TRBD2. The V segment lost 8 bases and the J segment 4 bases; nucleotides outside the gene matches: 10. The CDR3 sequence is 15 residues long. CDR3: CASGSLSGTYNEQFF. The CDR3 DNA reads TGTGCCAGCGGCTCCCTTAGCGGGACATACAATGAGCAGTTCTTC.

This clonotype was detected ten times or more. The chain joins TRBV5-1 to TRBJ2-3; D gene unclear. Germline V gene data show CDR1 as SGHRS and CDR2 as YFSETQ. Trimming pared 0 bases from V and 3 bases from J, leaving 8 bases between. This CDR3 is built from 14 residues. The CDR3 sequence: CASSLAVVTDTQYF. CDR3 in DNA: TGCGCCAGCAGCTTGGCAGTGGTTACAGATACGCAGTATTTT. Combining the CDR3 with reference TRBV5-1 and TRBJ2-3 gives the whole variable domain KAGVTQTPRYLIKTRGQQVTLSCSPISGHRSVSWYQQTPGQGLQFLFEYFSETQRNKGNFPGRFSGRQFSNSRSEMNVSTLELGDSALYLCASSLAVVTDTQYFGPGTRLTVL.

There are many counts of this clonotype. V gene TRBV29-1 combines with J gene TRBJ1-1; tentative D call: TRBD1 (6 bases). The CDR3 sequence is 11 residues long. CDR1 SQVTM and CDR2 ANQGSEA come from the germline V gene. The V and J ends lost 7 bases and 11 bases respectively, with 17 bases between them. CDR3 DNA sequence: TGCAGCGACAACAGGGTTGGGACGGCTTTCTTT. It encodes CSDNRVGTAFF.

This clonotype was detected a few times. This rearrangement joins TRBV4-2 to TRBJ1-1; tentative D call: TRBD1 (5 bases). CDR3 length: 15 amino acids. Germline V gives CDR1 LGHNA, CDR2 YNFKEQ. V was cut by 1 base and J by 1 base, with 10 bases left in between. Written as DNA, the CDR3 is TGTGCCAGCAGCCAAGCGGGACTTCAGAACACTGAAGCTTTCTTT. Translating gives CASSQAGLQNTEAFF.

V gene TRBV12-3 or TRBV12-4 combines with J gene TRBJ1-1; perhaps TRBD1 as D (5 bases). This CDR3 region has 14 residues. Trimming removed 6 bases from V and 2 bases from J, with 13 bases in between. CDR3 sequence: CASRWEGRNTEAFF. The CDR3 nucleotides are TGTGCCAGCAGATGGGAGGGGCGAAACACTGAAGCTTTCTTT.

A few counts support this clonotype. V is TRBV19 and J is TRBJ2-5, with D perhaps assigned TRBD1 or TRBD2 (6 bases each). CDR1 is LNHDA and CDR2 is SQIVND in the germline V gene (reference sequence). The V and J ends lost 3 bases and 0 bases respectively, with 11 bases between them. The CDR3 is 15 residues long. The CDR3 nucleotides are TGTGCCAGTAGTATTACGGGGGCAGACCAAGAGACCCAGTACTTC. It specifies CASSITGADQETQYF.

The chain carries TRBV6-5 and TRBJ2-5; 13 positions agree with TRBD2. The CDR3 has 18 amino acids. The J segment lost 2 bases and the V segment lost 6 bases, leaving 12 bases of the junction unmatched. Germline assignment: CDR1 MNHEY and CDR2 SVGAGI. This CDR3 reads CASRKLGTTSGGQETQYF. CDR3 DNA: TGTGCCAGCAGAAAACTAGGGACGACTAGCGGGGGGCAAGAGACCCAGTACTTC.

The rearrangement uses TRBV12-3 or TRBV12-4 and TRBJ2-1, with 8 bases fitting TRBD2. The CDR3 is made up of 15 amino acids. Trimming took 6 bases from V and 5 from J; bases not matched to a gene: 9. The CDR3 is CASRPSGGPDNEQFF. DNA of the CDR3: TGTGCCAGCAGGCCCTCGGGAGGGCCTGACAATGAGCAGTTCTTC.

This clonotype has ten or more counts. The chain has TRBV3-1 and TRBJ2-1, with 8 bases identical to TRBD2. Germline CDR1 and CDR2: LGHDT and YNNKEL (reference sequence). V dropped 8 bases and J dropped 8; count of bases not matched to a gene: 14. The CDR3 spans 15 residues. CDR3 sequence: CASGIREGHLDEQFF. The DNA for the CDR3 is TGTGCCAGCGGGATACGGGAGGGCCACCTAGATGAGCAGTTCTTC.